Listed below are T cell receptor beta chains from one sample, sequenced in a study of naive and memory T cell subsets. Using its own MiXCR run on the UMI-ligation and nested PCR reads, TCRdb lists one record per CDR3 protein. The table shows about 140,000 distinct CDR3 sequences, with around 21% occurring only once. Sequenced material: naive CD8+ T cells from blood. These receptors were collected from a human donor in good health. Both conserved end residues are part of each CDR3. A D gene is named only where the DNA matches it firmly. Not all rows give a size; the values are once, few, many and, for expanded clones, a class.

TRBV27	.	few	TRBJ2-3	TGTGCCAGCAGCCCACTAGTCGGGAATACGCAGTATTTT	CASSPLVGNTQYF
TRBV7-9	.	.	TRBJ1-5	TGTGCCAGCAGCTTAACAACAAATCAGCCCCAGCATTTT	CASSLTTNQPQHF
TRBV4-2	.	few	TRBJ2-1	TGTGCCAGCAGCCCGCTACCAGGGGATTACAATGAGCAGTTCTTC	CASSPLPGDYNEQFF
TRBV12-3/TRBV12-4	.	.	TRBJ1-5	TGTGCCAGCAGTTTTCAGGGGATGTGGCAGCCCCAGCATTTT	CASSFQGMWQPQHF
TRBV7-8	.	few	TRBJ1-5	TGTGCCAGCAGCAGAGGGAGGGAGAGCAATCAGCCCCAGCATTTT	CASSRGRESNQPQHF
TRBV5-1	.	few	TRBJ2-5	TGCGCCAGCAGCTTGCCGGGGGACTCACTGGCGGGGACCCAGTACTTC	CASSLPGDSLAGTQYF
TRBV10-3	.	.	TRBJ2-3	TGTGCCATCAGTGAGTCGTTGGCTTCGGGTTCCCGCACAGATACGCAGTATTTT	CAISESLASGSRTDTQYF
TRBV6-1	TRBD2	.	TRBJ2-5	TGTGCCAGCAGTGAACTGGCTAGCGGAGAGACCCAGTACTTC	CASSELASGETQYF
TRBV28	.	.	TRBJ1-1	TGTGCCAGCAGTTCCAGAACTGAAGCTTTCTTT	CASSSRTEAFF
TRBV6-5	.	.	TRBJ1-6	TGTGCCAGCAGTTACTCGATTCCAGTTAATAATTCACCCCTCCACTTT	CASSYSIPVNNSPLHF
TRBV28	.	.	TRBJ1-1	TGTGCCAGCAGTTCATCAGGGGCGCACGCTTTCTTT	CASSSSGAHAFF
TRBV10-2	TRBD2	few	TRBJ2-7	TGCGCCAGCAGTATAGCGGGATTCTACGAGCAGTACTTC	CASSIAGFYEQYF
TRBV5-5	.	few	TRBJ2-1	TGTGCCAGCAGCTTGAGTTGGACTCCGCGATCCTACAATGAGCAGTTCTTC	CASSLSWTPRSYNEQFF
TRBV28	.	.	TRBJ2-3	TGTGCCAGCAGGCTCACAGATACGCAGTATTTT	CASRLTDTQYF
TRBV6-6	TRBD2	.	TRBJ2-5	TGTGCCAGCAGTTACCGGAAAAGCGGGGGAGAGACCCAGTACTTC	CASSYRKSGGETQYF
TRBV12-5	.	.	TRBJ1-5	TGTGCTAGTGGTTTGGTACTAACAGGTGAGGATAGCAATCAGCCCCAGCATTTT	CASGLVLTGEDSNQPQHF
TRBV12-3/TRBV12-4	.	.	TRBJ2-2	TGTGCCAGCAGCGGACGAGGAACCGGGGAGCTGTTTTTT	CASSGRGTGELFF
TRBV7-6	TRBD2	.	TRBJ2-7	TGTGCCAGCAGCTTAGCCTCCGGGACTAGCGGGACAACTAGCTCCTACGAGCAGTACTTC	CASSLASGTSGTTSSYEQYF
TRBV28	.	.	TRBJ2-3	TGTGCCAGCAGTCCACATAGGGCTACAGATACGCAGTATTTT	CASSPHRATDTQYF
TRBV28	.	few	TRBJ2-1	TGTGCCAGTCATAACCTGGGTGGGGACAATGAGCAGTTCTTC	CASHNLGGDNEQFF
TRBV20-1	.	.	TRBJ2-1	TGCAGTGCTAGAGCGACCGGATCGAGCTCCTACAATGAGCAGTTCTTC	CSARATGSSSYNEQFF
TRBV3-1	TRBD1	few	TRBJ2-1	TGTGCCAGCAGCCATATGAACAGGGGCCCCTACAATGAGCAGTTCTTC	CASSHMNRGPYNEQFF
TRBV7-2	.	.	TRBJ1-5	TGTGCCAGCAGCTTTGTCCCACGGGGCAATCAGCCCCAGCATTTT	CASSFVPRGNQPQHF
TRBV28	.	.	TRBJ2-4	TGTGCCAGCAGTTTATACCTCTCTTTAGCCAAAAACATTCAGTACTTC	CASSLYLSLAKNIQYF
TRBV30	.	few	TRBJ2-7	TGTGCCTGGAGTGCGCCATTTCTGGAGCAGTACTTC	CAWSAPFLEQYF
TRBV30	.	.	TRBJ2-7	TGTGCCTGGAGCTTGACGCCCGGATACGAGCAGTACTTC	CAWSLTPGYEQYF
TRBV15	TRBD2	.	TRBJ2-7	TGTGCCACCAGCATTGCGGGAGGGGCTGGGTACGAGCAGTACTTC	CATSIAGGAGYEQYF
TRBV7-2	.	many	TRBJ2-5	TGTGCCAGCAGCTTAGAGGACGGCGAGACCCAGTACTTC	CASSLEDGETQYF
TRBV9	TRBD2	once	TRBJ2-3	TGTGCCAGCAGCGTAGCGAGACTAGCCAGCACAGATACGCAGTATTTT	CASSVARLASTDTQYF
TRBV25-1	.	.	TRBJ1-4	TGTGCCAGCAGTGGCACAGCAACTAATGAAAACCTGTTTTTT	CASSGTATNENLFF
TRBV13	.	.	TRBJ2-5	TGTGCCAGCAGCTTAGTCCGGGAGACCCAGTACTTC	CASSLVRETQYF
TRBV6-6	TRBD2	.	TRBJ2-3	TGTGCCAGCACCCTCCAACTAGCGGGAGGACCAGATACGCAGTATTTT	CASTLQLAGGPDTQYF
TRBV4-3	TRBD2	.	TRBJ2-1	TGCGCCAGCAGCCAAGGGGGGGGATATGAGCAGTTCTTC	CASSQGGGYEQFF
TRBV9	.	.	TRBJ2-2	TGTGCCAGCAGCGCCCTGGGTGACACCGGGGAGCTGTTTTTT	CASSALGDTGELFF
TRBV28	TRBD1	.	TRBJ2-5	TGTGCCATCCACAGGGGGCAGGGAGGGGAGACCCAGTACTTC	CAIHRGQGGETQYF
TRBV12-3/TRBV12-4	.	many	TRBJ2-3	TGTGCCAGCAGTCCCTTAGGCACAGATACGCAGTATTTT	CASSPLGTDTQYF
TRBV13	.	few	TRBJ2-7	TGTGCCAGCAGCTATTCCTTGACAGGCTCCTACGAGCAGTACTTC	CASSYSLTGSYEQYF
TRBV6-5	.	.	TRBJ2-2	TGTGCCAGCAGTTATGGGGGACACTTCACCGGGGAGCTGTTTTTT	CASSYGGHFTGELFF
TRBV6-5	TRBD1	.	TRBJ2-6	TGTGCCAGCAGTTACTCAGGGGGCTTCGGGGCCAACGTCCTGACTTTC	CASSYSGGFGANVLTF
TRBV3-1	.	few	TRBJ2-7	TGTGCCAGCAGCCATGGGGTAGGCTCCTACGAGCAGTACTTC	CASSHGVGSYEQYF
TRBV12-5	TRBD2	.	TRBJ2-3	TGTGCTAGTGGTCTCCACATTGGCGGGAGGGCCCCAGATACGCAGTATTTT	CASGLHIGGRAPDTQYF
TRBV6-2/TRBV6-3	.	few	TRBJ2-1	TGTGCCAGCAGTTACTTACCCCAGGGGAGTTCTTACAATGAGCAGTTCTTC	CASSYLPQGSSYNEQFF
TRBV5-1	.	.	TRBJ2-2	TGCGCCAGCAGCTTGAGGGCGAACACCGGGGAGCTGTTTTTT	CASSLRANTGELFF
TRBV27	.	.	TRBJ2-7	TGTGCCAGCAGTTTACGCGGGAATGGTTACGAGCAGTACTTC	CASSLRGNGYEQYF
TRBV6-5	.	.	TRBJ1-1	TGTGCCACGCGGGCAGGCACTGAAGCTTTCTTT	CATRAGTEAFF
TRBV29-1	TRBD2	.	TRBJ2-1	TGCAGCGTTGTTAGTCTAGCGGGGAATGAGCAGTTCTTC	CSVVSLAGNEQFF
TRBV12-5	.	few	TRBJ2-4	TGTGCTAGTGCTTCGGGACGGACCTCTGAAGCCAAAAACATTCAGTACTTC	CASASGRTSEAKNIQYF
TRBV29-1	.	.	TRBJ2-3	TGCAGCGTCGTGGAACCGGGACACTACACAGATACGCAGTATTTT	CSVVEPGHYTDTQYF
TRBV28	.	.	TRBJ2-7	TGTGCCAGCAGTTTAGGGGGGAGTGGGTTGGGGGAGCAGTACTTC	CASSLGGSGLGEQYF